This paragraph reports one T cell receptor (beta chain). TCRdb keeps only in-frame clones here, not all; method: immunoSEQ multiplex PCR. The profile shows roughly 770,000 clones, 96% of them singletons. This sample is part of a study of shared clonotypes between healthy human individuals. Naive CD8 cells, CD45RO-negative and positively selected for CCR7, excluded terminally differentiated effector memory CD45RA+ cells. The CDR3 is made up of 13 amino acids. The germline CDR1 and CDR2 sequences are SGHVS and FNYEAQ. V was shortened by 1 base and J by 5 bases, with 8 bases between the two germline ends.

The V gene is TRBV7-6, the J gene TRBJ1-1; D gene unclear. The sequencing input was naive CD8+ T cells sorted from blood. The sequence was obtained from a man aged 30-40 years in good health. CDR3 sequence: CASSLDPQTEAFF. CDR3 nucleotides: TGTGCCAGCAGCTTAGACCCTCAGACTGAAGCTTTCTTT.